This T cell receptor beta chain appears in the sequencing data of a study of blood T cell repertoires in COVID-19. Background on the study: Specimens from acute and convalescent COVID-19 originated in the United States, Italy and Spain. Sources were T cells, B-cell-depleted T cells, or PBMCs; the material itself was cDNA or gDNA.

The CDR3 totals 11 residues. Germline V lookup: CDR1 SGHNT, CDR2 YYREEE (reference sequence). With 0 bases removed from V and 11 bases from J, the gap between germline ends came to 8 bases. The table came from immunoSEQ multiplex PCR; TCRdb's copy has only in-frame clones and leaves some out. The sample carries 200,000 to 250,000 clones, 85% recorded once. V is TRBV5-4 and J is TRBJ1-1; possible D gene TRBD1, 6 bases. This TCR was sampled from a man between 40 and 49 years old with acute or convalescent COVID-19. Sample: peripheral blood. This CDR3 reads CASSLAGEAFF. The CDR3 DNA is TGTGCCAGCAGCTTGGCAGGGGAGGCTTTCTTT.